Below, 5 T cell receptor beta chains from the same sample are listed, as sequenced in a study of Ad26.COV2.S vaccination and SARS-CoV-2 variants. The repertoire was sequenced with immunoSEQ multiplex PCR; TCRdb's copy has only in-frame clones and lacks some. This sample has roughly 500,000 clones, with about 91% found just once. Treatment noted: around 19 received Ad26.COV2.S at low or high dose, single or two shots; about 5 received placebo; per-sample allocation not given. Specimen acquisition occurred on day 63 following the initial vaccine or placebo injection. Material: peripheral blood, obtained in a trial of Ad26.COV2.S vaccine versus placebo. The source is a person aged 18-60 years who received the Ad26.COV2.S COVID-19 vaccine or a placebo.

The rearrangement uses TRBV10-3 and TRBJ1-5; D perhaps matches TRBD1 (6 bases). The V gene's germline CDR1 is ENHRY and CDR2 SYGVKD. The ends were cut back, 0 bases at V and 2 bases at J, with 8 bases in the middle. There are 15 residues in the CDR3. The CDR3 spells CAISESQGRNQPQHF. The CDR3 DNA follows: TGTGCCATCAGTGAGTCGCAGGGGCGCAATCAGCCCCAGCATTTT.

The chain joins TRBV29-1 to TRBJ1-2; D ambiguous. The V gene lost 2 bases and the J gene lost 4 bases, with 5 bases spanning the gap. The CDR3 length is 11 residues. The germline V gene has CDR1 SQVTM and CDR2 ANQGSEA. The CDR3: CSVEQIYGYTF. Here the CDR3 DNA reads TGCAGCGTTGAACAGATCTATGGCTACACCTTC. The full variable domain, in which reference TRBV29-1 and TRBJ1-2 provide the parts outside the CDR3, is SAVISQKPSRDICQRGTSLTIQCQVDSQVTMMFWYRQQPGQSLTLIATANQGSEATYESGFVIDKFPISRPNLTFSTLTVSNMSPEDSSIYLCSVEQIYGYTFGSGTRLTVV.

The chain couples TRBV29-1 to TRBJ2-5; D is undetermined. The CDR3 runs to 15 residues. The germline V and J ends were trimmed by 4 bases and 4 bases, with 19 bases remaining between them. Germline CDR1 and CDR2: SQVTM and ANQGSEA. CDR3 in DNA: TGCAGCGTTGTAGGTACAGAAGCATATTTAGAGACCCAGTACTTC. Translated: CSVVGTEAYLETQYF.

This sequence joins TRBV2 and TRBJ1-5, with a possible D match to TRBD1 (6 bases). Germline CDR1 SNHLY, CDR2 FYNNEI. The V gene lost 6 bases and the J gene lost 0 bases, with 12 bases spanning the gap. This CDR3 has 15 residues. CDR3 sequence reads: CASRSWTASNQPQHF. The CDR3 nucleotides are TGTGCCAGCAGATCCTGGACAGCTAGCAATCAGCCCCAGCATTTT. Full variable domain (outside the CDR3, taken from reference TRBV2 and TRBJ1-5): EPEVTQTPSHQVTQMGQEVILRCVPISNHLYFYWYRQILGQKVEFLVSFYNNEISEKSEIFDDQFSVERPDGSNFTLKIRSTKLEDSAMYFCASRSWTASNQPQHFGDGTRLSIL.

The chain is built from TRBV7-2 and TRBJ2-5, with D unclear. The CDR3 is 13 amino acids. The V and J ends lost 1 base and 6 bases respectively, with 9 bases between them. Germline-derived CDR1 and CDR2 are SGHTA and FQGNSA. CDR3 in DNA: TGTGCCAGCAGCTTAGAAGGCTGGCAGACCCAGTACTTC. Protein product: CASSLEGWQTQYF.